Sequencing of this T cell receptor (beta chain) was carried out in a study of cytomegalovirus exposure and HLA in healthy donors. Broader study findings: Earlier analysis looked at TCR beta V segments, and most were productive about 87% or about 30% of the time. Highly shared sequence variants in one cluster were likely a sequencing artifact.

Use of 60 Vbeta and 13 Jbeta primers characterized the PCR. Here immunoSEQ multiplex PCR was the method, and the copy in TCRdb shows in-frame clones only, minus some. The sample records about 140,000 clones, over 65% being singletons. In the case of this clone: Antigen specificity is unknown.

Germline V CDR1 and CDR2: MNHNS, SASEGT. Trimming took 3 bases from V and 5 from J; bases not matched to a gene: 4. This CDR3 is 14 amino acids long. Sequenced sample: PBMCs. This receptor was taken from a female donor in good health and CMV-seropositive. The chain joins TRBV6-1 to TRBJ2-5; 9 positions agree with TRBD1. DNA for the CDR3: TGTGCCAGCAGTGAGGGACAGGGTGTGGAGACCCAGTACTTC. This encodes CASSEGQGVETQYF.